This T cell receptor beta chain was identified during a study of T cells in Graves' hyperthyroidism and ophthalmopathy. Concerning this clonotype itself: What it binds is not known.

The PBMCs were taken from roughly 9.3 ml of fresh peripheral blood. Researchers amplified the TCR beta CDR3 regions from RNA transcripts. Researchers ran a first-round RT-PCR on the TCR CDR3 using the HTBI primer set. TCRdb recomputed calls from the multiplex PCR reads with MiXCR, one row per CDR3 protein. The sample consists of hundreds of thousands of distinct CDR3 sequences, around a fifth of them appearing once. Whole-study results and caveats: The blood repertoire included most of the expanded thyroid clonotypes above 0.001.

The sequence was collected from a woman aged 70-85 years with Graves' ophthalmopathy. What was sequenced was blood.

This CDR3 reads CASSGGQGTGGELFF. In DNA form, the CDR3 reads TGTGCCAGCAGCGGGGGACAGGGAACGGGCGGGGAGCTGTTTTTT. The chain recombines TRBV6-1 with TRBJ2-2, with 9 bases identical to TRBD1. CDR3 length: 15 amino acids. The V segment lost 6 bases and the J segment 7 bases; nucleotides outside the gene matches: 9. CDR1 MNHNS and CDR2 SASEGT come from the germline V gene.